This entry lists 15 T cell receptor beta chains sequenced from one sample in a study of control samples from healthy donors and cancer patients. Libraries were prepared by immunoSEQ multiplex PCR; TCRdb keeps only in-frame clonotypes and omits some of them. The top ten hold approximately 1.5% of the sample, which has over 150,000 clones, 85% to 95% seen once. The sequenced sample was blood. Receptors originate from a woman aged 18-29 years in good health.

Regarding this clone: Other DNA sequences of this sample code for an identical CDR3. This chain uses TRBV5-1 with TRBJ1-1; D is ambiguous. This CDR3 has 13 amino acids. V was shortened by 4 bases and J by 1 base, with 8 bases between the two germline ends. CDR1 SGHRS and CDR2 YFSETQ come from the germline V gene. In DNA form, the CDR3 reads TGCGCCAGCAGCCTGGCAGGGAACACTGAAGCTTTCTTT. It specifies CASSLAGNTEAFF.

The rearrangement joins TRBV13 to TRBJ2-5; the D is unclear. Germline CDR1 PRHDT, CDR2 FYEKMQ (reference sequence). The CDR3 runs 11 residues. Trimming removed 2 bases from V and 5 bases from J, with 3 bases in between. The CDR3 loop reads CASSLWETQYF. The DNA for the CDR3 is TGTGCCAGCAGCTTATGGGAGACCCAGTACTTC.

The chain recombines TRBV4-3 with TRBJ1-4; 7 bases match TRBD1. CDR3 length: 19 amino acids. V dropped 0 bases and J dropped 5; count of bases not matched to a gene: 15. Germline V gives CDR1 LGHNA, CDR2 YSLEER. CDR3 amino acids: CASSQDFTGAIEKNEKLFF. As DNA, the CDR3 is TGCGCCAGCAGCCAAGATTTTACAGGGGCAATTGAGAAGAATGAAAAACTGTTTTTT.

The rearrangement links TRBV9 to TRBJ2-7; 10 bases map to TRBD2. This CDR3 has 14 residues. From germline, CDR1 is SGDLS and CDR2 YYNGEE. V shed 4 bases, J shed 6 bases, and the junction held 7 bases outside the gene matches. The CDR3 is CASSKLAGVGEQYF. The CDR3 region has the DNA TGTGCCAGCAGCAAGCTAGCGGGAGTGGGCGAGCAGTACTTC.

This clone was recorded only once. The gene calls are TRBV6-2 or TRBV6-3 and TRBJ2-3, with TRBD1 matching over 11 bases. The J segment lost 5 bases and the V segment lost 4 bases, leaving 11 bases of the junction unmatched. Germline V gene lookup returns CDR1 MNHEY and CDR2 SVGEGT. This CDR3 is 17 amino acids long. CDR3 DNA: TGTGCCAGCAGTTCGGCGGACAGGGGGCGAACAGTAGATACGCAGTATTTT. It is translated as CASSSADRGRTVDTQYF.

This chain connects TRBV19 to TRBJ2-1; the D call may be TRBD1 or TRBD2 (6 bases each). Germline V gene lookup returns CDR1 LNHDA and CDR2 SQIVND (reference sequence). Trimming cost V 5 bases and J 3 bases, with 20 bases left between them. There are 17 residues in the CDR3. Here the CDR3 reads CASSSHVGGYYYNEQFF. For the CDR3, the DNA is TGTGCCAGTAGTTCGCACGTAGGGGGGTACTACTACAATGAGCAGTTCTTC.

The chain is built from TRBV6-5 and TRBJ1-4, with no clear D. Germline V gene data show CDR1 as MNHEY and CDR2 as SVGAGI. The CDR3 length is 15 residues. The V end was cut by 0 bases, the J end by 4 bases, with 9 bases between. CDR3 residues: CASSYSGSVNEKLFF. CDR3 nucleotide sequence: TGTGCCAGCAGTTACTCGGGCAGCGTTAATGAAAAACTGTTTTTT.

This chain links TRBV9 with TRBJ1-2, with 7 bases lining up with TRBD1. The CDR3 length is 13 residues. CDR1 SGDLS and CDR2 YYNGEE come from the germline V gene. J lost 2 bases, V lost 4 bases, and 2 bases had no gene match. The CDR3 sequence is CASSPQGNYGYTF. The CDR3 coding sequence is TGTGCCAGCAGCCCACAGGGGAACTATGGCTACACCTTC.

This rearrangement joins TRBV29-1 to TRBJ1-2; D is unclear. This CDR3 is 12 amino acids long. The germline V gene encodes CDR1 SQVTM and CDR2 ANQGSEA. Trimming took 6 bases from V and 1 from J, leaving 9 bases between them. As DNA, the CDR3 is TGCAGCGTACAGACTATTAACTATGGCTACACCTTC. Translated: CSVQTINYGYTF.

This chain connects TRBV4-2 to TRBJ1-1, with a tentative D call TRBD1 (6 bases). The V and J ends lost 0 bases and 1 base respectively, with 9 bases between them. The germline V gene has CDR1 LGHNA and CDR2 YNFKEQ. The CDR3 is made up of 15 amino acids. DNA for the CDR3: TGTGCCAGCAGCCAAGAAAGGGGGACGAACACTGAAGCTTTCTTT. Its protein is CASSQERGTNTEAFF.

The CDR3 region has the DNA TGTGCCACCCGTTGGGTAAGGGCATTTAGCAATCAGCCCCAGCATTTT. Its translation is CATRWVRAFSNQPQHF. The rearrangement uses TRBV28 and TRBJ1-5; D not certain. The CDR3 is made up of 16 amino acids. Per germline, CDR1 MDHEN and CDR2 SYDVKM. V lost 10 bases and J 0 bases, leaving 19 bases between the germline ends.

V and J are TRBV5-1 and TRBJ2-5; tentative D call: TRBD2 (6 bases). The CDR3 spans 14 residues. Trimming left V 1 base short and J 2 bases short, with 9 bases between. Germline CDR1 is SGHRS and CDR2 is YFSETQ. The DNA of the CDR3 is TGCGCCAGCAGCTTGACTAGCAGTCAAGAGACCCAGTACTTC. It specifies CASSLTSSQETQYF. The variable domain in full, with the rest retrieved from reference TRBV5-1 and TRBJ2-5, is KAGVTQTPRYLIKTRGQQVTLSCSPISGHRSVSWYQQTPGQGLQFLFEYFSETQRNKGNFPGRFSGRQFSNSRSEMNVSTLELGDSALYLCASSLTSSQETQYFGPGTRLLVL.

This chain uses TRBV4-1 with TRBJ1-4, with D uncertain. The germline gives CDR1 MGHRA, CDR2 YSYEKL. This CDR3 is built from 16 residues. V was pared by 1 base and J by 4 bases, with 13 bases between. The CDR3, as DNA: TGCGCCAGCAGCCAAGTCCCGACCCGGAATAATGAAAAACTGTTTTTT. Its protein is CASSQVPTRNNEKLFF.

This clone was detected a few times. The CDR3 DNA follows: TGTGCCAGCAGTGCGGGACGGAATAACTATGGCTACACCTTC. Protein product: CASSAGRNNYGYTF. The chain couples TRBV2 to TRBJ1-2; perhaps TRBD1 as D (5 bases). Per the germline V gene, CDR1 is SNHLY and CDR2 is FYNNEI. The V and J ends lost 4 bases and 1 base respectively, with 10 bases between them. The CDR3 length is 14 residues. Combining the CDR3 with reference TRBV2 and TRBJ1-2 gives the whole variable domain EPEVTQTPSHQVTQMGQEVILRCVPISNHLYFYWYRQILGQKVEFLVSFYNNEISEKSEIFDDQFSVERPDGSNFTLKIRSTKLEDSAMYFCASSAGRNNYGYTFGSGTRLTVV.

The chain combines TRBV11-3 with TRBJ2-2; possible D gene TRBD1, 6 bases. The germline V and J ends were trimmed by 4 bases and 7 bases, with 22 bases remaining between them. The germline V gene has CDR1 SGHNT and CDR2 YENEEA. The CDR3 spans 17 residues. CDR3 bases: TGTGCCAGCAGCTCCCGTCCCGGGACAAGGGGTGGCGGGGAGCTGTTTTTT. It is translated as CASSSRPGTRGGGELFF.